These T cell receptor beta chains were read from a single sample in a study of T cells in localized non-small cell lung cancer. Clones were sequenced by immunoSEQ multiplex PCR, and TCRdb holds only the in-frame ones, with some missing. This repertoire shows roughly 17,000 clones, approximately 80% found once; its top ten account for about 25%. The sequences come from peripheral blood, collected before any cancer treatment. The receptors derive from an older female donor with stage I lung adenocarcinoma. Both conserved end residues are part of each CDR3. A D gene is named only where the DNA matches it firmly. Part of the rows lack a size; the others show once, few, many or a class for expanded clones.

V gene	J gene	D gene	clone size	CDR3 DNA	CDR3 protein
TRBV27	TRBJ2-7	.	.	TGTGCCAGCAGCCCCCTTAGCTCCTACGAGCAGTACTTC	CASSPLSSYEQYF
TRBV18	TRBJ1-1	.	.	TGTGCCAGCTCACCGTCTGAAGACACTGAAGCTTTCTTT	CASSPSEDTEAFF
TRBV5-6	TRBJ2-2	.	.	TGTGCCAGCAGAAGGAACACCGGGGAGCTGTTTTTT	CASRRNTGELFF
TRBV7-3	TRBJ1-5	.	.	TGTGCCAGCAGCTTGACAAGCAATCAGCCCCAGCATTTT	CASSLTSNQPQHF
TRBV5-4	TRBJ2-7	.	.	TGTGCCAGCAGCTCGGTGGGGAGCGACGAGCAGTACTTC	CASSSVGSDEQYF
TRBV5-1	TRBJ2-1	.	.	TGCGCCAGCAGGGGGGGGCCCAAGTCCTACAATGAGCAGTTCTTC	CASRGGPKSYNEQFF
TRBV6-1	TRBJ1-2	.	.	TGTGCCAGCAGTGTCTCGGGGTTAGGCGGCTACACCTTC	CASSVSGLGGYTF
TRBV19	TRBJ1-3	.	once	TGTGCCACCTGGACAGAAGGAAACACCATATATTTT	CATWTEGNTIYF
TRBV29-1	TRBJ2-6	TRBD1	once	TGCAGCGTTGGGGCGAGGACAGGGGCTGGGGCCAACGTCCTGACTTTC	CSVGARTGAGANVLTF
TRBV18	TRBJ2-7	.	.	TGTGCCAGCTCACCGAGAGGGGACCAATACGAGCAGTACTTC	CASSPRGDQYEQYF
TRBV6-1	TRBJ1-2	.	.	TGTGCCAGCAGTGCGACAGCTTACTATGGCTACACCTTC	CASSATAYYGYTF
TRBV29-1	TRBJ1-2	.	.	TGCAGCGTTGAAAACCCCACAGGGAGGGATGGCTACACCTTC	CSVENPTGRDGYTF
TRBV10-3	TRBJ1-2	.	.	TGTGCCATCAGTGAACGGGGGAATGGCTACACCTTC	CAISERGNGYTF
TRBV6-1	TRBJ1-6	.	few	TGTGCCAGCAGTGAATGGAAAAATTCACCCCTCCACTTT	CASSEWKNSPLHF
TRBV7-9	TRBJ1-6	.	.	TGTGCCAGCAGCGTTTCCCAGGGAGGAAGTTCACCCCTCCACTTT	CASSVSQGGSSPLHF
TRBV7-2	TRBJ1-3	.	.	TGTGCCAGCAGCTTAAGTGGAAACACCATATATTTT	CASSLSGNTIYF
TRBV2	TRBJ2-5	.	.	TGTGCCAGCAGTGAAGGGGGGCGGGAAGAGACCCAGTACTTC	CASSEGGREETQYF
TRBV6-1	TRBJ1-4	.	.	TGTGCCAGCGTACGCGGACCCAATGAAAAACTGTTTTTT	CASVRGPNEKLFF
TRBV6-5	TRBJ1-2	TRBD1	.	TGTGCCAGCCGGGACAGCCCCTATGGCTACACCTTC	CASRDSPYGYTF
TRBV5-6	TRBJ2-3	.	.	TGTGCCAGCAGCTTTTACAGGGGGGGGACAGATACGCAGTATTTT	CASSFYRGGTDTQYF
TRBV29-1	TRBJ1-2	.	.	TGCAGCGTTGAAGTAAGAGGGTCAGACTATGGCTACACCTTC	CSVEVRGSDYGYTF
TRBV27	TRBJ2-5	.	few	TGTGCCAGCAGTTCGGGACGGGAGTACCAAGAGACCCAGTACTTC	CASSSGREYQETQYF
TRBV4-1	TRBJ2-1	TRBD2	.	TGCGCCAGCAGCCGAACTAGCGGGGGACTTTACAATGAGCAGTTCTTC	CASSRTSGGLYNEQFF
TRBV5-1	TRBJ2-7	TRBD1	.	TGCGCCAGCAGCTTCTCCCCACCCGACAGGGGGGAAGAGCAGTACTTC	CASSFSPPDRGEEQYF
TRBV7-9	TRBJ1-1	.	.	TGTGCCAGCGGCCCCGGGGGCACTGAAGCTTTCTTT	CASGPGGTEAFF
TRBV7-9	TRBJ1-5	.	.	TGTGCCAGCAGCTTTGGACAGAGCAATCAGCCCCAGCATTTT	CASSFGQSNQPQHF
TRBV19	TRBJ1-2	TRBD1	.	TGTGCCAGTAGTATAGATCATTCGGGACAGGGGTATGGCTACACCTTC	CASSIDHSGQGYGYTF
TRBV19	TRBJ1-2	TRBD1	.	TGTGCCAGTAGTGACCCGGGACAGGCTGTAGGCTACACCTTC	CASSDPGQAVGYTF
TRBV7-3	TRBJ1-3	.	.	TGTGCCAGCAGTTTGACATCTGGAAACACCATATATTTT	CASSLTSGNTIYF
TRBV7-8	TRBJ1-2	.	.	TGTGCCAGCAGCCAGGACAGAGCCTATGGCTACACCTTC	CASSQDRAYGYTF
TRBV19	TRBJ1-1	.	.	TGTGCCAGTAGTGACACGGCAAACACTGAAGCTTTCTTT	CASSDTANTEAFF
TRBV11-2	TRBJ1-1	.	.	TGTGCCAGCAGCTTCGCCCGCGGGCAAGCAGCTTTCTTT	CASSFARGQAAFF
TRBV5-1	TRBJ1-3	.	once	TGCGCCAGCACCCAAGGTGGGGCCTTCTCTGGAAACACCATATATTTT	CASTQGGAFSGNTIYF
TRBV18	TRBJ1-1	.	.	TGTGCCAGCTCACCACCCACAGGCGGATTGACTGAAGCTTTCTTT	CASSPPTGGLTEAFF
TRBV2	TRBJ1-1	TRBD1	.	TGTGCCAGCAAAAGGGGGCTGAAATACACTGAAGCTTTCTTT	CASKRGLKYTEAFF
TRBV7-2	TRBJ1-2	TRBD1	.	TGTGCCAGCAGCTTTGGACAGGGAGGGGGGGGCTACACCTTC	CASSFGQGGGGYTF
TRBV9	TRBJ2-7	.	.	TGTGCCAGCAGCGGGACTGGTTACGAGCAGTACTTC	CASSGTGYEQYF
TRBV5-1	TRBJ2-1	.	.	TGCGCCAGCAGCCGCGATGGACTAAACTACAATGAGCAGTTCTTC	CASSRDGLNYNEQFF
TRBV11-2	TRBJ1-6	.	.	TGTGCCAGCAGCTCCCTGGGACGCGTTAATTCACCCCTCCACTTT	CASSSLGRVNSPLHF
TRBV30	TRBJ1-5	.	once	TGTGCCTGGAATCAAGGGGGATGGCCCAATCAGCCCCAGCATTTT	CAWNQGGWPNQPQHF
TRBV19	TRBJ2-1	.	.	TGTGCCAGTAGTAGCCCAGGGACCTACAATGAGCAGTTCTTC	CASSSPGTYNEQFF
TRBV15	TRBJ1-4	.	.	TGTGCCACCAGCAGAGGGGGCACAACTAATGAAAAACTGTTTTTT	CATSRGGTTNEKLFF
TRBV27	TRBJ2-7	TRBD1	.	TGTGCCAGCAGTCCATATCAGACAGGGTTGGGGGAGCAGTACTTC	CASSPYQTGLGEQYF
TRBV27	TRBJ1-5	.	few	TGTGCCAGCAGTTTTCAAGGGCACAATCAGCCCCAGCATTTT	CASSFQGHNQPQHF
TRBV9	TRBJ2-5	.	.	TGTGCCAGCAGCGTAGGAGGAGAGACCCAGTACTTC	CASSVGGETQYF
TRBV29-1	TRBJ1-2	TRBD1	.	TGCAGCGTCTCCCCCTCAACGGGACAGGGACGGAACAACTATGGCTACACCTTC	CSVSPSTGQGRNNYGYTF
TRBV29-1	TRBJ2-1	.	.	TGCAGCGCTCTTAGCAGCCGACGATTCAATGAGCAGTTCTTC	CSALSSRRFNEQFF
TRBV28	TRBJ1-1	TRBD1	.	TGTGCCAGCAGTCCGACAGGGGCACGAAAAAACACTGAAGCTTTCTTT	CASSPTGARKNTEAFF
TRBV5-6	TRBJ1-2	TRBD1	few	TGTGCCAGCAGCCCGGGACAGGGCCTGTTCGGCTACACCTTC	CASSPGQGLFGYTF
TRBV19	TRBJ1-1	.	.	TGTGCCAGTAGCCGGAGGGAGGGGAACACTGAAGCTTTCTTT	CASSRREGNTEAFF
TRBV4-2	TRBJ2-3	TRBD2	.	TGTGCCAGCAGCCAAGTCTCCGGGGGGGCCGTTGACCCCGATACGCAGTATTTT	CASSQVSGGAVDPDTQYF
TRBV4-1	TRBJ2-2	TRBD2	.	TGCGCCAGCAGCCATAGCGGGGGGTTCACCGGGGAGCTGTTTTTT	CASSHSGGFTGELFF
TRBV18	TRBJ1-3	.	few	TGTGCCAGCTCACCTACGTATCCGGGACAAATACTTTCCAACTCTGGAAACACCATATATTTT	CASSPTYPGQILSNSGNTIYF
TRBV6-5	TRBJ1-6	.	.	TGTGCCAGCAGTTACCACGCGAAAAATTCACCCCTCCACTTT	CASSYHAKNSPLHF